The 28 T cell receptor beta chains below were found in one sample sequenced in a study of T-cell memory formation after mild COVID-19. MiXCR, run by TCRdb on the 5' RACE reads, gives a single entry per CDR3 protein. The sample lists around 450,000 distinct CDR3 sequences; over 15% were seen once. The sequencing sample was made of PBMCs or a T cell subset sorted from them (not recorded which). These receptors all stem from an adult woman who had mild COVID-19 (a few samples of this study predate the infection). Cell type and time point are not known.

This clonotype was seen only a few times. This chain links TRBV5-1 with TRBJ2-1; possible D gene TRBD2, 6 bases. The germline V gene has CDR1 SGHRS and CDR2 YFSETQ. V was trimmed by 0 bases and J by 3 bases, leaving 13 bases between them. There are 16 residues in the CDR3. The chain's CDR3 is CASSLEEGAIYNEQFF. CDR3 DNA: TGCGCCAGCAGCTTGGAGGAGGGTGCGATCTACAATGAGCAGTTCTTC.

V usage is TRBV30 and J usage is TRBJ1-1; 8 bases align to TRBD1. With 5 bases clipped from V and 6 bases from J, the junction kept 11 bases outside the gene matches. The CDR3 is 14 amino acids. The germline V gene has CDR1 GTSNPN and CDR2 SVGIG (reference sequence). The CDR3 sequence is CAWGNERTGSEAFF. The CDR3 bases are TGTGCCTGGGGAAATGAAAGGACAGGGTCTGAAGCTTTCTTT.

This clonotype turned up a few times. This chain connects TRBV12-3 or TRBV12-4 to TRBJ2-5, with TRBD2 matching 9 bases. The V segment lost 5 bases and the J segment 3 bases; nucleotides outside the gene matches: 1. This CDR3 is built from 13 residues. The CDR3 coding sequence is TGTGCCAGCAGTCGGACTAGCGAAGAGACCCAGTACTTC. It translates to CASSRTSEETQYF.

This clonotype appeared once. The V call is TRBV2, the J call TRBJ1-6; 7 bases are shared with TRBD1. Trimming at V came to 4 bases and at J to 8 bases, leaving 11 bases not matched to a gene. Germline V gene sequence: CDR1 SNHLY, CDR2 FYNNEI. The CDR3 contains 16 residues. The CDR3 DNA is TGTGCCAGCAGTGCCCGAAAACAGGGGTCGGATTCACCCCTCCACTTT. Protein: CASSARKQGSDSPLHF.

The V gene is TRBV5-1, the J gene TRBJ2-1, with 11 bases that match TRBD1. Per the germline V gene, CDR1 is SGHRS and CDR2 is YFSETQ. There are 14 residues in the CDR3. V gave up 5 bases and J gave up 8 bases; unmatched junction bases: 6. The CDR3 loop reads CASRRDRGNDEQFF. The CDR3 bases are TGCGCCAGCAGACGGGACAGGGGGAACGATGAGCAGTTCTTC.

This clonotype was seen a handful of times. The chain has TRBV2 and TRBJ2-7; 7 bases agree with TRBD2. This CDR3 comprises 13 residues. Germline V gene sequence: CDR1 SNHLY, CDR2 FYNNEI. The trim removed 6 bases at V and 2 bases at J, leaving 4 bases unmatched. Here the CDR3 reads CASRPGTTYEQYF. The CDR3 coding sequence is TGTGCCAGCAGACCTGGGACTACCTACGAGCAGTACTTC.

In DNA, the CDR3 is TGTGCCAGCAGCCCGGGAGTGGTTTCCTACAATGAGCAGTTCTTC. This codes for CASSPGVVSYNEQFF. The rearrangement joins TRBV6-5 to TRBJ2-1; TRBD2 might be the D (6 bases). The CDR3 loop spans 15 amino acids. Deletions cut 6 bases from V and 1 base from J, with 13 bases between. The germline V gene has CDR1 MNHEY and CDR2 SVGAGI.

This clonotype was detected ten times or more. This chain connects TRBV10-3 to TRBJ2-2, with D possibly being TRBD2 (5 bases). Germline V gene sequence: CDR1 ENHRY, CDR2 SYGVKD. The V gene lost 2 bases and the J gene lost 4 bases, with 11 bases spanning the gap. The CDR3 spans 15 residues. The CDR3 is CAISESGWGTGELFF. For the CDR3, the DNA is TGTGCCATCAGTGAGAGCGGTTGGGGCACCGGGGAGCTGTTTTTT.

V gene TRBV9 combines with J gene TRBJ1-1; a weak D match, TRBD1 (5 bases). Trimming shortened V by 4 bases and J by 0 bases, and 10 bases separated the two germline ends. The CDR3 sequence is 14 residues long. Germline assignment: CDR1 SGDLS and CDR2 YYNGEE. The CDR3 loop reads CASSQGPVNTEAFF. Written as DNA, the CDR3 is TGTGCCAGCAGCCAGGGACCGGTGAACACTGAAGCTTTCTTT.

This clonotype was seen only a few times. One end of the junction is discordant with germline, which a read error may explain. The chain links TRBV7-7 to TRBJ2-2, with D uncertain. The germline CDR1 and CDR2 sequences are SSHAT and FNYEAQ (reference sequence). CDR3 size: 14 residues. CDR3 coding DNA: TGTGCTAGCAGCTTAAGTCAGTCGTACGGGGAGCTGTTTTTT. Its protein is CASSLSQSYGELFF.

The chain joins TRBV12-3 or TRBV12-4 to TRBJ1-2; TRBD1 matches 7 bases. V was clipped by 7 bases and J by 2 bases; unmatched bases: 7. The CDR3 runs to 14 residues. DNA of the CDR3: TGTGCCAGCACCGGGACAGCTAGAAACTATGGCTACACCTTC. Translated, it gives CASTGTARNYGYTF.

The genes are TRBV14 and TRBJ2-3, with D unclear. This CDR3 spans 12 amino acids. V lost 4 bases to trimming and J lost 4 bases, with 6 bases between them. Germline V gene sequence: CDR1 SGHDN, CDR2 FVKESK. The DNA for the CDR3 is TGTGCCAGCAGCCGGATACCAGATACGCAGTATTTT. Translated, it gives CASSRIPDTQYF.

This clonotype was detected many times. CDR3: CASSKRGSYNEQFF. The CDR3 nucleotides are TGTGCCAGCAGTAAAAGGGGGTCGTACAATGAGCAGTTCTTC. The V gene is TRBV12-3 or TRBV12-4, the J gene TRBJ2-1, with D perhaps matching TRBD1 (6 bases). This CDR3 spans 14 amino acids. With 5 bases removed from V and 4 bases from J, the gap between germline ends came to 12 bases.

The table lists this clonotype with many counts. The genes are TRBV20-1 and TRBJ2-6, with D uncertain. The germline V gene encodes CDR1 DFQATT and CDR2 SNEGSKA (reference sequence). The CDR3 has 16 residues. The V end lost 3 bases, the J end lost 0 bases, and 12 bases lay between the germline ends. The CDR3 sequence is CSASSASRSGANVLTF. CDR3 DNA: TGCAGTGCTAGTTCGGCCAGCCGCTCTGGGGCCAACGTCCTGACTTTC.

The CDR3 here is CASSFPRTSGGPNTGELFF. The CDR3 nucleotides are TGTGCCAGCAGCTTTCCCCGGACTAGCGGGGGCCCGAACACCGGGGAGCTGTTTTTT. The chain carries TRBV7-9 and TRBJ2-2; TRBD2 agrees at 13 bases. With V trimmed by 3 bases and J by 0 bases, 7 bases remained unmatched. The CDR3 extends over 19 amino acids. CDR1 and CDR2 (germline): SEHNR, FQNEAQ (reference sequence).

This clonotype was counted many times. V gene TRBV7-3 combines with J gene TRBJ2-2; maybe TRBD2 (5 bases). Germline V gene lookup returns CDR1 SGHTA and CDR2 FQGTGA. V gave up 2 bases and J gave up 3 bases, with 10 bases separating them. There are 15 residues in the CDR3. CDR3 in DNA: TGTGCCAGCAGCTTATTTGGTAGCGACACCGGGGAGCTGTTTTTT. It encodes CASSLFGSDTGELFF.

The J gene is TRBJ2-5, the V gene TRBV20-1, with TRBD2 matching 8 bases. CDR1 and CDR2 (germline): DFQATT, SNEGSKA (reference sequence). Trimming cost V 2 bases and J 6 bases; bases outside gene matches: 17. The CDR3 sequence is 17 residues long. The chain's CDR3 is CSARRLSTSETLQTQYF. CDR3 bases: TGCAGTGCTAGAAGACTCTCGACTAGCGAAACCTTACAGACCCAGTACTTC.

This clonotype was observed a few times. This chain uses TRBV25-1 with TRBJ1-4; TRBD1 matches 9 bases. CDR1 is MGHDK and CDR2 is SYGVNS in the germline V gene. V trimming: 3 bases; J trimming: 6 bases; junction bases outside the gene matches: 2. The CDR3 consists of 14 residues. The CDR3 DNA follows: TGTGCCAGCAGTGATGGGGACAGGGATGAAAAACTGTTTTTT. Protein sequence: CASSDGDRDEKLFF.

A few counts support this clonotype. J is TRBJ1-6 and V is TRBV6-5; TRBD1 might be the D (5 bases). Germline values: CDR1 MNHEY, CDR2 SVGAGI. Trimming removed 5 bases from V and 3 bases from J, with 14 bases in between. This CDR3 spans 16 amino acids. CDR3 in amino acids: CASSPLGGFYNSPLHF. As DNA, the CDR3 is TGTGCCAGCAGTCCCCTCGGGGGTTTCTATAATTCACCCCTCCACTTT.

The V and J genes are TRBV7-9 and TRBJ1-2; D gene unclear. Looked up from germline, CDR1 is SEHNR and CDR2 is FQNEAQ (reference sequence). There are 13 residues in the CDR3. V gave up 4 bases and J gave up 6 bases, with 12 bases separating them. The CDR3 loop is CASSYSTRDGYTF. As DNA, the CDR3 is TGTGCCAGCAGCTACAGCACACGGGATGGCTACACCTTC. The variable domain in full, with the rest retrieved from reference TRBV7-9 and TRBJ1-2, is DTGVSQNPRHKITKRGQNVTFRCDPISEHNRLYWYRQTLGQGPEFLTYFQNEAQLEKSRLLSDRFSAERPKGSFSTLEIQRTEQGDSAMYLCASSYSTRDGYTFGSGTRLTVV.

The rearrangement links TRBV11-2 to TRBJ2-5; the match to TRBD1 covers 7 bases. Germline CDR1 SGHAT, CDR2 FQNNGV. V gave up 5 bases and J gave up 5 bases; unmatched junction bases: 8. The CDR3 is 14 amino acids. As DNA, the CDR3 is TGTGCCAGCAGCCCTGCAGGGGGAAAGGAGACCCAGTACTTC. It encodes CASSPAGGKETQYF.

This clonotype was counted many times. This chain uses TRBV7-6 with TRBJ2-7; D gene unclear. The CDR3 spans 14 residues. Germline V gene sequence: CDR1 SGHVS, CDR2 FNYEAQ. The V end was cut by 3 bases, the J end by 4 bases, with 13 bases between. The CDR3 protein is CASSFGPAGYEQYF. The CDR3 nucleotides read TGTGCCAGCAGCTTCGGTCCCGCTGGGTACGAGCAGTACTTC.

This clonotype was detected only a few times. V usage is TRBV5-5 and J usage is TRBJ1-4; weak D call: TRBD1 (6 bases). This CDR3 contains 14 residues. V lost 4 bases and J lost 8, with 15 bases in between. From germline, CDR1 is SGHKS and CDR2 YYEKEE (reference sequence). In DNA form, the CDR3 reads TGTGCCAGCAGCCCGAGGACAGTGGGAGAAAAACTGTTTTTT. The encoded protein is CASSPRTVGEKLFF.

This clonotype has only a few counts. The CDR3 DNA is TGTGCCAGCAGCGTAGGAGGGACTCCTGTGAACACTGAAGCTTTCTTT. It codes for CASSVGGTPVNTEAFF. The chain carries TRBV9 and TRBJ1-1; D might be TRBD1 (5 bases). Trimming shortened V by 0 bases and J by 0 bases, and 12 bases separated the two germline ends. The germline gives CDR1 SGDLS, CDR2 YYNGEE. This CDR3 region has 16 residues.

V is TRBV20-1 and J is TRBJ2-7, with D uncertain. CDR3 length equals 13 residues. CDR1 and CDR2 from the germline V gene are DFQATT and SNEGSKA (reference sequence). V lost 5 bases and J lost 6, with 17 bases in between. CDR3 coding DNA: TGCAGTGCTCCCGGCATAGGCTTGGGCGAGCAGTACTTC. This encodes CSAPGIGLGEQYF.

The rearrangement uses TRBV5-5 and TRBJ1-5, with 7 bases lining up with TRBD1. The CDR3 is made up of 15 amino acids. The V and J ends lost 1 base and 4 bases, in that order; junction bases with no gene match: 5. Germline lookup yields CDR1 SGHKS and CDR2 YYEKEE (reference sequence). The CDR3 region has the DNA TGTGCCAGCAGCTTGTGGGGACAGCCAAATCAGCCCCAGCATTTT. Translating gives CASSLWGQPNQPQHF.

The chain carries TRBV7-9 and TRBJ2-1, with 7 positions matching TRBD2. Per germline, CDR1 SEHNR and CDR2 FQNEAQ (reference sequence). CDR3 size: 14 residues. With V trimmed by 2 bases and J by 9 bases, 7 bases remained unmatched. The CDR3 nucleotides read TGTGCCAGCAGCTTACTGGCGGGAGTAGGTGAGCAGTTCTTC. It translates to CASSLLAGVGEQFF.

The chain couples TRBV20-1 to TRBJ2-1, with TRBD2 identical over 8 bases. Germline CDR1 and CDR2: DFQATT and SNEGSKA (reference sequence). V lost 1 base and J lost 7; bases outside the gene matches: 6. The CDR3 runs 14 residues. CDR3 in amino acids: CSARGQRELNEQFF. The CDR3 nucleotides are TGCAGTGCTAGAGGGCAGCGGGAGCTAAATGAGCAGTTCTTC.